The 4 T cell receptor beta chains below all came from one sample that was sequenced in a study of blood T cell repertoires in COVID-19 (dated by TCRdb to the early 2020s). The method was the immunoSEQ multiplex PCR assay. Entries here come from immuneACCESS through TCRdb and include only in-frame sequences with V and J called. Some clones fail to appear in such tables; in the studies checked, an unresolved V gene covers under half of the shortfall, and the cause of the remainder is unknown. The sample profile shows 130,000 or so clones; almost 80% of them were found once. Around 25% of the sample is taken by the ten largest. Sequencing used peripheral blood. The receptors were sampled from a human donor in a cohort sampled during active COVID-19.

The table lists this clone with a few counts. CDR3 protein: CASSLTGGTENTGELFF. CDR3 nucleotides: TGTGCCAGCAGCTTAACTGGGGGGACAGAGAACACCGGGGAGCTGTTTTTT. The rearrangement links TRBV7-3 to TRBJ2-2, with TRBD1 as a possible D gene (7 bases). Trimming pared 0 bases from V and 1 base from J, leaving 12 bases between. Germline V lookup: CDR1 SGHTA, CDR2 FQGTGA. The CDR3 covers 17 residues.

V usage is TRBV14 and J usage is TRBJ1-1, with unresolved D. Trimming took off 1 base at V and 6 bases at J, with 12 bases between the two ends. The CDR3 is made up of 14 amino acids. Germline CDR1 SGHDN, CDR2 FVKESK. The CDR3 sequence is CASSQGGRASEAFF. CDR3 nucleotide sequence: TGTGCCAGCAGCCAAGGAGGGCGGGCGTCTGAAGCTTTCTTT.

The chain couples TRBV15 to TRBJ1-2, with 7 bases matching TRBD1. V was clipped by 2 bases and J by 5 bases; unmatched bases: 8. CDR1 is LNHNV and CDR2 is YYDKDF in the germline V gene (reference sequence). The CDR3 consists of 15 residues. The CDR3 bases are TGTGCCACCAGCAGAACTAGGGGACAGTTATATGGCTACACCTTC. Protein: CATSRTRGQLYGYTF.

CDR3 sequence reads: CASSQGTARETQYF. The CDR3 DNA follows: TGTGCCAGCAGCCAGGGGACAGCTCGAGAGACCCAGTACTTC. V is TRBV14 and J is TRBJ2-5, with TRBD1 matching over 7 bases. The CDR3 runs to 14 residues. Germline CDR1 and CDR2: SGHDN and FVKESK. V gave up 3 bases and J gave up 4 bases; unmatched junction bases: 5. Looking up the rest from reference TRBV14 and TRBJ2-5 gives the full variable domain: EAGVTQFPSHSVIEKGQTVTLRCDPISGHDNLYWYRRVMGKEIKFLLHFVKESKQDESGMPNNRFLAERTGGTYSTLKVQPAELEDSGVYFCASSQGTARETQYFGPGTRLLVL.